These 14 T cell receptor beta chains were all obtained from the same sample, sequenced in a study of shared clonotypes between healthy human individuals. Profiled with immunoSEQ multiplex PCR; TCRdb holds only in-frame clones, not every one. The top ten hold about 13% of the sample, which has about half a million clones, 81% seen once. The specimen sequenced was PBMCs. The receptors were sampled from a woman aged 35 to 49 in good health. Some clones in this sample may be carry-over from other donors' samples.

The chain carries TRBV18 and TRBJ2-7, with TRBD1 matching 8 bases. The germline V gene has CDR1 KGHSH and CDR2 LQKENI. Losses at the gene ends were 3 bases for V and 4 bases for J; bases not matched to a gene: 8. The CDR3 has 15 amino acids. The DNA for the CDR3 is TGTGCCAGCTCACCTTTTAACCAGGGGGCTTACGAGCAGTACTTC. Protein: CASSPFNQGAYEQYF.

The table lists this clone with a count of one. The rearrangement uses TRBV6-5 and TRBJ2-2; 7 nucleotides agree with TRBD2. CDR3 length: 16 residues. Germline CDR1 MNHEY, CDR2 SVGAGI. J was trimmed by 5 bases and V by 4 bases; bases with no gene match: 10. CDR3 in amino acids: CASSSPSAGATGELFF. The CDR3 DNA reads as TGTGCCAGCAGTTCCCCCTCGGCGGGAGCAACCGGGGAGCTGTTTTTT.

The rearrangement uses TRBV4-2 and TRBJ2-3; D is uncertain. The V and J ends lost 5 bases and 5 bases respectively, with 11 bases between them. Germline CDR1 is LGHNA and CDR2 is YNFKEQ. CDR3 length: 13 amino acids. CDR3 in amino acids: CASSKGREDTQYF. The DNA for the CDR3 is TGTGCCAGCAGCAAAGGAAGAGAAGATACGCAGTATTTT.

The rearrangement uses TRBV29-1 and TRBJ2-7; a possible D gene is TRBD2 (5 bases). Germline V gene sequence: CDR1 SQVTM, CDR2 ANQGSEA. CDR3 length equals 12 residues. Trimming left V 4 bases short and J 5 bases short, with 12 bases between. In DNA form, the CDR3 reads TGCAGCGTTGGGGAGCTTAGCGACGAGCAGTACTTC. As protein: CSVGELSDEQYF.

This chain joins TRBV5-1 and TRBJ2-5, with 9 bases identical to TRBD2. Germline trimming cut 4 bases from V and 4 bases from J; bases unmatched to any gene: 5. The CDR3 runs 14 residues. In germline, CDR1 is SGHRS, CDR2 YFSETQ. This chain's CDR3 is CASSTGTSRETQYF. The CDR3 DNA reads TGCGCCAGCAGCACCGGGACTAGCAGAGAGACCCAGTACTTC.

With respect to this clone: Relative to the germline gene, one junction end is altered; a read error may explain this. CDR3 coding DNA: TGTGCCACACAGGTCCGGGACCCCACTAAAGCTTTCTTT. Encoded protein: CATQVRDPTKAFF. The chain employs TRBV6-4 and TRBJ1-1; a weak D match, TRBD1 (5 bases). This CDR3 is built from 13 residues. Germline CDR1 reads MRHNA; CDR2 reads SNTAGT.

In this sample, this clone is medium-sized (0.01 to 0.1%). Distinct nucleotide sequences in the sample also encode this CDR3. The chain joins TRBV10-3 to TRBJ2-5; possible D gene TRBD1, 5 bases. Looked up from germline, CDR1 is ENHRY and CDR2 is SYGVKD. The V end was cut by 5 bases, the J end by 8 bases, with 15 bases between. The CDR3 is 13 residues long. The DNA of the CDR3 is TGTGCCATCAGTCAGGACACCTCAGGCACCCAGTACTTC. This translates into CAISQDTSGTQYF.

The chain couples TRBV28 to TRBJ1-5; tentative D call: TRBD1 (6 bases). The CDR3 runs to 15 residues. V was shortened by 6 bases and J by 11 bases, with 23 bases between the two germline ends. The V gene's germline CDR1 is MDHEN and CDR2 SYDVKM. The CDR3 here is CASSSLPQGRMAQHF. For the CDR3, the DNA is TGTGCCAGCAGCTCACTTCCACAGGGTAGGATGGCCCAGCATTTT.

The chain employs TRBV5-1 and TRBJ1-1; TRBD1 aligns across 7 bases. The CDR3 loop spans 16 amino acids. Trimming took 0 bases from V and 4 from J; bases not matched to a gene: 9. In germline, CDR1 is SGHRS, CDR2 YFSETQ. Here the CDR3 DNA reads TGCGCCAGCAGCTTGGGGACAGGACCGCGAATCACTGAAGCTTTCTTT. This codes for CASSLGTGPRITEAFF.

The genes are TRBV19 and TRBJ2-7, with a possible D match to TRBD1 (6 bases). From germline, CDR1 is LNHDA and CDR2 SQIVND (reference sequence). The ends were cut back, 5 bases at V and 2 bases at J, with 13 bases in the middle. The CDR3 is made up of 14 amino acids. The CDR3 reads CASSPDRGAYEQYF. The CDR3 nucleotides are TGTGCCAGTAGTCCGGACAGAGGGGCCTACGAGCAGTACTTC.

J is TRBJ2-3 and V is TRBV11-3; D may be TRBD2 (5 bases). V was shortened by 0 bases and J by 5 bases, with 9 bases between the two germline ends. The CDR3 consists of 14 residues. Germline V gene sequence: CDR1 SGHNT, CDR2 YENEEA. Written as DNA, the CDR3 is TGTGCCAGCAGCTTAGAGGGTGGAGGAGATACGCAGTATTTT. Translation gives CASSLEGGGDTQYF.

This clone was recorded only once. With a far larger clone one base away, a read error is the likely cause. The V gene is TRBV29-1, the J gene TRBJ1-1, with D hard to call. CDR3 size: 13 residues. The V gene's germline CDR1 is SQVTM and CDR2 ANQGSEA. The CDR3 is CSVGVGGNTEASF. CDR3 in DNA: TGCAGCGTTGGCGTGGGCGGGAACACTGAAGCTTCCTTT.

This clone was counted many times. The CDR3 DNA reads as TGTGCCAGCAGCGTAGAGGCGGGATACCAGTTCTTC. It specifies CASSVEAGYQFF. The gene calls are TRBV9 and TRBJ2-1, with a tentative D call TRBD2 (6 bases). The CDR3 sequence is 12 residues long. Trimming removed 0 bases at V and 13 bases at J, with 11 bases between. Germline V gene sequence: CDR1 SGDLS, CDR2 YYNGEE. The full variable domain, with the rest looked up from reference TRBV9 and TRBJ2-1, is DSGVTQTPKHLITATGQRVTLRCSPRSGDLSVYWYQQSLDQGLQFLIQYYNGEERAKGNILERFSAQQFPDLHSELNLSSLELGDSALYFCASSVEAGYQFFGPGTRLTVL.

This chain links TRBV27 with TRBJ2-2; 12 positions agree with TRBD1. The ends lost 3 bases at V and 5 bases at J; junction bases unmatched: 7. Germline-derived CDR1 and CDR2 are MNHEY and SMNVEV (reference sequence). This CDR3 region has 17 residues. CDR3: CASSFRDRGRGTGELFF. CDR3 coding DNA: TGTGCCAGCAGTTTCCGGGACAGGGGGCGAGGAACCGGGGAGCTGTTTTTT.